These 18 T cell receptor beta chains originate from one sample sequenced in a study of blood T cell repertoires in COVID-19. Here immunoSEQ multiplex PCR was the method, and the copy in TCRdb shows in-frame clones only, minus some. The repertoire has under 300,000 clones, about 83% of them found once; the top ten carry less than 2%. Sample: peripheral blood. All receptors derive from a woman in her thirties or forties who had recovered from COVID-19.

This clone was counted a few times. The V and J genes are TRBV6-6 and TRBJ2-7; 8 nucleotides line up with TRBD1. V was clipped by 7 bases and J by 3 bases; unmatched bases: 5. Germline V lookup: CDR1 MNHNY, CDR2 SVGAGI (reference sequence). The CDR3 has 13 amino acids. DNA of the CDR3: TGTGCCAGCATCTCCGGGACAGGCTACGAGCAGTACTTC. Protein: CASISGTGYEQYF.

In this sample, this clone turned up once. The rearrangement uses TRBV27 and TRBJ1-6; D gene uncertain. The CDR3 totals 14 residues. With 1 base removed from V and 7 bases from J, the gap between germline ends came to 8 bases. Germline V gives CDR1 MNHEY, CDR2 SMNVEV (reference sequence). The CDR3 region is CASSLFRGNSPLHF. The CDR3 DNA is TGTGCCAGCAGTTTATTCCGCGGGAATTCACCCCTCCACTTT.

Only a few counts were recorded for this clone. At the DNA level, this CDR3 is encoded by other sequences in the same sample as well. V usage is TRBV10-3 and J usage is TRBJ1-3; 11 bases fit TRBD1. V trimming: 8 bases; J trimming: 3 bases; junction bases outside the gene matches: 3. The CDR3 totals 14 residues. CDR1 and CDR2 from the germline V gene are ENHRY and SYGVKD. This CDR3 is CAIGTGGDGNTIYF. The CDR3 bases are TGTGCCATCGGGACAGGGGGTGATGGAAACACCATATATTTT.

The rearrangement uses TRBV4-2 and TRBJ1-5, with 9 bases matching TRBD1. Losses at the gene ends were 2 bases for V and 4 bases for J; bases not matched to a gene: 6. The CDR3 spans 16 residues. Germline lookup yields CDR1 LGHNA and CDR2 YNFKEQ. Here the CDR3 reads CASSQQAGTGNQPQHF. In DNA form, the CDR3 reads TGTGCCAGCAGCCAACAAGCCGGGACAGGGAATCAGCCCCAGCATTTT.

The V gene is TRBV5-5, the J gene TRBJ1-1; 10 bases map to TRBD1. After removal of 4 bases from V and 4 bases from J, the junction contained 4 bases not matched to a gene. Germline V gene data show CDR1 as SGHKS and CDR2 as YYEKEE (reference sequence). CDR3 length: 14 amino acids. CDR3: CASSPRTGGTEAFF. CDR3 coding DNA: TGTGCCAGCAGCCCCCGGACAGGGGGCACTGAAGCTTTCTTT.

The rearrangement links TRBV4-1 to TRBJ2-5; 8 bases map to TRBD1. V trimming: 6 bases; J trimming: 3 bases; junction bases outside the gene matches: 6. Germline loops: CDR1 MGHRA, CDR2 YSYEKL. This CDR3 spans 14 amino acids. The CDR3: CASRQKTGEETQYF. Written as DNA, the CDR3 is TGCGCCAGCAGGCAGAAGACAGGGGAAGAGACCCAGTACTTC.

CDR3 in amino acids: CASSPSGGGDNEQFF. Here the CDR3 DNA reads TGTGCCAGCAGCCCTAGCGGGGGTGGCGACAATGAGCAGTTCTTC. V gene TRBV6-4 combines with J gene TRBJ2-1, with 10 nucleotides matching TRBD2. Germline values: CDR1 MRHNA, CDR2 SNTAGT. The length of the CDR3 is 15 residues. With V trimmed by 6 bases and J by 5 bases, 7 bases remained unmatched.

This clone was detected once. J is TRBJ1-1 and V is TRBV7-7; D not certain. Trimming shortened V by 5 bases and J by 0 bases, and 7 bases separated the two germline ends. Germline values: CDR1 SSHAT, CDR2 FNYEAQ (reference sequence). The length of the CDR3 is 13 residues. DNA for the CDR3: TGTGCCAGCAGCACACAGTTGAACACTGAAGCTTTCTTT. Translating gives CASSTQLNTEAFF.

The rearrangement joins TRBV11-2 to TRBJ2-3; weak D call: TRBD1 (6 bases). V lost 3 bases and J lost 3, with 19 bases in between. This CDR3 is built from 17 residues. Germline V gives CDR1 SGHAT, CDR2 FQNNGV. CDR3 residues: CASSFYVGGLVTDTQYF. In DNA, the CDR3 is TGTGCCAGCAGCTTCTACGTTGGGGGCCTAGTTACAGATACGCAGTATTTT.

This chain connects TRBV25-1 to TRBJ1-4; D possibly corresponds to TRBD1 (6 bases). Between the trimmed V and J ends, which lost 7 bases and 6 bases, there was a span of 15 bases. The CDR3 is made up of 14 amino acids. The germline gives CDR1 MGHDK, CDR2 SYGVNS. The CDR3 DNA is TGTGCCAGCACCAATTTGGGGGCCCATGAAAAACTGTTTTTT. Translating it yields CASTNLGAHEKLFF.

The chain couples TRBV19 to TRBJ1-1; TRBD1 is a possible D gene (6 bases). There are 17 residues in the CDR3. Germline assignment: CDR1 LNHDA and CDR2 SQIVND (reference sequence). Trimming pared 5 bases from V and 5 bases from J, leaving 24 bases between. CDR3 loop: CASSEGLSGVRRTEAFF. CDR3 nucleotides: TGTGCCAGTAGTGAGGGCCTGTCAGGGGTAAGAAGAACTGAAGCTTTCTTT.

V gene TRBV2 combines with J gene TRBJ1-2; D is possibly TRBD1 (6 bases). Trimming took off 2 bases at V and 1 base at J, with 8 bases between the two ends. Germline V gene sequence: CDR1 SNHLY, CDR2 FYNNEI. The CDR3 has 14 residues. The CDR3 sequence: CASSETGRNYGYTF. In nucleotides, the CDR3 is TGTGCCAGCAGTGAAACAGGGCGTAACTATGGCTACACCTTC.

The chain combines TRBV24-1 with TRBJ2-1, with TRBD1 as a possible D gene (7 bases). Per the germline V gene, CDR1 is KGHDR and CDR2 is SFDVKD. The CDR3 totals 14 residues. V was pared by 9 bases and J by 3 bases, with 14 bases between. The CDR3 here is CATGGTENYNEQFF. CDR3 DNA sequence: TGTGCCACCGGAGGGACAGAAAACTACAATGAGCAGTTCTTC.

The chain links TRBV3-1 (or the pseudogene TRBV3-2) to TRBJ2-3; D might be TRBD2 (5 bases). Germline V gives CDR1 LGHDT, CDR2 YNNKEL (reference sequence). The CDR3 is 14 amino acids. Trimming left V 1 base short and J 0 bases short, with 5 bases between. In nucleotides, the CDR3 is TGTGCCAGCAGCCAAGCGGGAAGCACAGATACGCAGTATTTT. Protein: CASSQAGSTDTQYF.

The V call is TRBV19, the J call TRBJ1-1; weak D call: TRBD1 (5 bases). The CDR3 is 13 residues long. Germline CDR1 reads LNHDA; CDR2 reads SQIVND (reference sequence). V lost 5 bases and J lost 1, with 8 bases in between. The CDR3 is CASSFRENTEAFF. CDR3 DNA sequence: TGTGCCAGTAGTTTCAGGGAGAACACTGAAGCTTTCTTT.

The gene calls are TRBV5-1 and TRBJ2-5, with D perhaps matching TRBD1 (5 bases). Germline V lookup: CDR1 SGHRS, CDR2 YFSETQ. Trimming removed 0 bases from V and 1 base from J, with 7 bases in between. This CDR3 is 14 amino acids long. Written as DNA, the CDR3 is TGCGCCAGCAGCTTGGGACAGAGCCAAGAGACCCAGTACTTC. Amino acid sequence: CASSLGQSQETQYF.

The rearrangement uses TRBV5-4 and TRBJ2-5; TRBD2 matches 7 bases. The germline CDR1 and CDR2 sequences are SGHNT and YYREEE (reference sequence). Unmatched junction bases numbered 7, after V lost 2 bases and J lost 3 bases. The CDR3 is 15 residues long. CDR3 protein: CASSFGGKGKETQYF. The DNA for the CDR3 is TGTGCCAGCAGCTTCGGGGGGAAGGGGAAAGAGACCCAGTACTTC. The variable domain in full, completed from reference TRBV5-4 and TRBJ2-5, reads ETGVTQSPTHLIKTRGQQVTLRCSSQSGHNTVSWYQQALGQGPQFIFQYYREEENGRGNFPPRFSGLQFPNYSSELNVNALELDDSALYLCASSFGGKGKETQYFGPGTRLLVL.

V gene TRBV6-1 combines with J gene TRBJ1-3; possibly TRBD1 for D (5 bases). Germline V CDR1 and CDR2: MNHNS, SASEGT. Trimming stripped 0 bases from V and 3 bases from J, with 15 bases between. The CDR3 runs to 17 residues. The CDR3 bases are TGTGCCAGCAGTGAAGCGCTTGTGACAGCGTTTGGAAACACCATATATTTT. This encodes CASSEALVTAFGNTIYF.